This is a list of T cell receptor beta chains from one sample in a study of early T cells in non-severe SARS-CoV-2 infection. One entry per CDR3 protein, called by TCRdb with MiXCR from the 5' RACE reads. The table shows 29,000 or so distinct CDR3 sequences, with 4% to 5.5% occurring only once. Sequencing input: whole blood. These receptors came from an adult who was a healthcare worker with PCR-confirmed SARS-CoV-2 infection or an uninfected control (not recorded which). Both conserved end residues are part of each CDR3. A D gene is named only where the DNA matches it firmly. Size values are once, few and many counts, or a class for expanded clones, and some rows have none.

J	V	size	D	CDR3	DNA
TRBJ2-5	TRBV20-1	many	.	CSAREFRRAQETQYF	TGCAGTGCTAGAGAGTTCAGGAGGGCCCAAGAGACCCAGTACTTC
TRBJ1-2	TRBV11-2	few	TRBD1	CASSLGTGANYGYTF	TGTGCCAGCAGCTTAGGGACAGGAGCTAACTATGGCTACACCTTC
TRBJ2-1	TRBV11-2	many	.	CASSLVMYNEQFF	TGTGCCAGCAGCTTAGTTATGTACAATGAGCAGTTCTTC
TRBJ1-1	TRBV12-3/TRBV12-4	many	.	CASRAFFSTEAFF	TGTGCCAGCAGGGCTTTTTTCAGCACTGAAGCTTTCTTT
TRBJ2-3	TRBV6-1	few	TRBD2	CASSEFGTSGDTDTQYF	TGTGCCAGCAGTGAATTTGGGACTAGCGGGGACACAGATACGCAGTATTTT
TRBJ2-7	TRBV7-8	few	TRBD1	CASSSTDRGTHEQYF	TGTGCCAGCAGCTCGACGGACAGGGGGACCCACGAGCAGTACTTC
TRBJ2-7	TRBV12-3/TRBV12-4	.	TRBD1	CASRAGTDYEQYF	TGTGCCAGCAGAGCCGGGACAGATTACGAGCAGTACTTC
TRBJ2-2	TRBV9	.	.	CASSVEGVNTGELFF	TGTGCCAGCAGCGTAGAGGGGGTGAACACCGGGGAGCTGTTTTTT
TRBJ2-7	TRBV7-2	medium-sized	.	CASSPPGGTYEQYF	TGTGCCAGCAGCCCCCCGGGCGGGACCTACGAGCAGTACTTC
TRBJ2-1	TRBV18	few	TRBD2	CASSPNGGGNEQFF	TGTGCCAGCTCACCAAATGGCGGGGGCAATGAGCAGTTCTTC
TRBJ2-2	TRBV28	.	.	CASSLWEIGGELFF	TGTGCCAGCAGTTTATGGGAGATTGGCGGGGAGCTGTTTTTT
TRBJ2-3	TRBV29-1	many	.	CSARQGVDTQYF	TGCAGCGCCCGTCAGGGAGTAGATACGCAGTATTTT
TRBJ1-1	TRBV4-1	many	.	CASSQEDSEDTEAFF	TGCGCCAGCAGCCAAGAAGACAGCGAGGACACTGAAGCTTTCTTT
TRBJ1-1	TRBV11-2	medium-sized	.	CASSLDIMTEAFF	TGTGCCAGCAGCTTAGATATAATGACTGAAGCTTTCTTT
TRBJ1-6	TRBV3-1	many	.	CASSQGGDSPLHF	TGTGCCAGCAGCCAAGGGGGGGATTCACCCCTCCACTTT
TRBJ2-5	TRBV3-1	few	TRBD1	CASSPGTGGKTQYF	TGTGCCAGCAGCCCCGGGACAGGGGGGAAGACCCAGTACTTC
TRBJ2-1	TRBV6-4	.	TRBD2	CASSDSLAGYNEQFF	TGTGCCAGCAGTGACTCCCTAGCGGGCTACAATGAGCAGTTCTTC
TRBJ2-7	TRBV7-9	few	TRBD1	CASSLSSGTGVYEQYF	TGTGCCAGCAGCTTAAGCTCCGGGACAGGGGTTTACGAGCAGTACTTC
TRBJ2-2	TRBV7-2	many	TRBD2	CASSRTSWNGELFF	TGTGCCAGCAGTCGGACTAGCTGGAACGGGGAGCTGTTTTTT
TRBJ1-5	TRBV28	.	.	CASSLGPHGGNQPQHF	TGTGCCAGCAGTCTGGGACCTCATGGGGGCAATCAGCCCCAGCATTTT
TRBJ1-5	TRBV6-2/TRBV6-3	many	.	CASSNGINNQPQHF	TGTGCCAGCAGTAACGGGATTAACAATCAGCCCCAGCATTTT
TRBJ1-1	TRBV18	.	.	CASSPKTGQVNTEAFF	TGTGCCAGCTCACCGAAGACAGGACAAGTGAACACTGAAGCTTTCTTT
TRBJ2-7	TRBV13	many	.	CGGSPSSYEQYF	TGTGGTGGGTCCCCTTCCTCCTACGAGCAGTACTTC
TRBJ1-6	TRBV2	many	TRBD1	CANQPGQGNSPLHF	TGTGCCAACCAACCGGGACAGGGAAATTCACCCCTCCACTTT
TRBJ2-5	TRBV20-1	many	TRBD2	CSARTLLAFQETQYF	TGCAGTGCTAGAACCTTACTAGCGTTTCAAGAGACCCAGTACTTC
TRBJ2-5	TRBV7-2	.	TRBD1	CASSGRGLQETQYF	TGTGCCAGCAGCGGAAGGGGGCTCCAAGAGACCCAGTACTTC
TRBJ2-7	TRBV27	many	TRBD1	CASSPLTGFYEQYF	TGTGCCAGCAGTCCTCTGACAGGGTTCTACGAGCAGTACTTC
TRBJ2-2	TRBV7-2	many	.	CASNLLGRANTGELFF	TGTGCCAGCAACCTTTTGGGGCGCGCGAACACCGGGGAGCTGTTTTTT
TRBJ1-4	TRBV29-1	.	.	CSVLQANEKLFF	TGCAGCGTTCTCCAGGCTAATGAAAAACTGTTTTTT
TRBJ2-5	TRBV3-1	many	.	CASGDWGFQETQYF	TGTGCCAGCGGCGATTGGGGATTCCAAGAGACCCAGTACTTC
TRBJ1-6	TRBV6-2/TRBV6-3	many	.	CASSYDMLIGSPLHF	TGTGCCAGCAGTTACGACATGCTGATCGGTTCACCCCTCCACTTT
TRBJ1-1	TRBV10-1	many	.	CASSVGQSGAFF	TGCGCCAGCAGTGTTGGGCAGTCCGGAGCTTTCTTT
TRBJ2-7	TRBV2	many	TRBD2	CASERTSGGEQYF	TGTGCCAGCGAAAGGACTAGCGGGGGGGAGCAGTACTTC
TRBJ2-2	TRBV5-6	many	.	CASSHPFGGQTGELFF	TGTGCCAGCAGCCACCCTTTCGGGGGGCAAACCGGGGAGCTGTTTTTT
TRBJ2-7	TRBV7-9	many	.	CASSPASGHPEQYF	TGTGCCAGCAGCCCTGCGTCAGGACACCCCGAGCAGTACTTC
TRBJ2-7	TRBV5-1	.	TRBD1	CASSKDRRNEQYF	TGCGCCAGCAGCAAGGACAGGCGGAACGAGCAGTACTTC
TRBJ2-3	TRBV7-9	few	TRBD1	CASSPRGQDTQYF	TGTGCCAGCAGTCCCAGGGGGCAAGATACGCAGTATTTT
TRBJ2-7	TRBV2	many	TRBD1	CASSKDRGHEQYF	TGTGCCAGCAGTAAGGACAGGGGGCACGAGCAGTACTTC
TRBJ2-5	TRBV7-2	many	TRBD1	CASSFGQGASKTQYF	TGTGCCAGCAGCTTCGGGCAGGGGGCGAGCAAGACCCAGTACTTC
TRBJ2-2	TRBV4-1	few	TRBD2	CASSQGTSGELFF	TGCGCCAGCAGCCAAGGGACTAGTGGGGAGCTGTTTTTT
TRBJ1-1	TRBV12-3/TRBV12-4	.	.	CASSLARSKTEAFF	TGTGCCAGCAGTTTAGCGCGATCAAAAACTGAAGCTTTCTTT
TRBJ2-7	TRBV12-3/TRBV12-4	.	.	CASSPRDGYEQYF	TGTGCCAGCAGTCCGCGGGACGGCTACGAGCAGTACTTC
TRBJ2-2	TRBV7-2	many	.	CASSFDRNTGELFF	TGTGCCAGCAGCTTTGACAGGAACACCGGGGAGCTGTTTTTT
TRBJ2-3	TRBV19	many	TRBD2	CASSIGLATDTQYF	TGTGCCAGTAGTATCGGACTAGCGACAGATACGCAGTATTTT
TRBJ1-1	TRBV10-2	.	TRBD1	CASSQRIGTGGSEAFF	TGTGCCAGCAGCCAAAGAATTGGGACAGGGGGATCTGAAGCTTTCTTT
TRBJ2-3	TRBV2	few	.	CATSRPVGTDTQYF	TGTGCCACCTCCCGGCCGGTCGGCACAGATACGCAGTATTTT
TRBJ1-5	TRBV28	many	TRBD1	CASSLKGQNQPQHF	TGTGCCAGCAGTTTAAAGGGACAGAATCAGCCCCAGCATTTT
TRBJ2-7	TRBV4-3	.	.	CASSQNRVTNYEQYF	TGCGCCAGCAGCCAAAACAGGGTCACCAACTACGAGCAGTACTTC
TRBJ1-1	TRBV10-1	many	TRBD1	CASSGDSQGPTFF	TGCGCCAGCAGTGGGGACAGTCAAGGACCGACTTTCTTT
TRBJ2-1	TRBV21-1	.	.	CASPTPGQVPYNEQFF	TGTGCCAGCCCGACTCCAGGACAGGTGCCCTACAATGAGCAGTTCTTC
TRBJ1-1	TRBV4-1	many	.	CASSQDRGVTEAFF	TGCGCCAGCAGCCAAGATCGAGGGGTGACTGAAGCTTTCTTT
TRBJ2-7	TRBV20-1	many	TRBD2	CSARLADYEQYF	TGCAGTGCTAGACTAGCGGATTACGAGCAGTACTTC
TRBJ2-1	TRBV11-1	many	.	CASSPRRNSYNEQFF	TGTGCCAGCAGCCCGCGGCGGAACTCCTACAATGAGCAGTTCTTC